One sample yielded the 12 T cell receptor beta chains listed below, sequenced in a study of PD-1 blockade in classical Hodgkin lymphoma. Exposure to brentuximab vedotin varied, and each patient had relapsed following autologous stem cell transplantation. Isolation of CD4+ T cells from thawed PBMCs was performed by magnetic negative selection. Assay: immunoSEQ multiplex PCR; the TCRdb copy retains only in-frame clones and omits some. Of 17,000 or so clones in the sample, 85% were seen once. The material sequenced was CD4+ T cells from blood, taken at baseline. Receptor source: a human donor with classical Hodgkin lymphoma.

CDR3 bases: TGTGCCACCTCCGCCTGGAGTCGCACTGAAGCTTTCTTT. Residues: CATSAWSRTEAFF. The rearrangement uses TRBV6-5 and TRBJ1-1; D is uncertain. CDR3 size: 13 residues. V was cut by 10 bases and J by 4 bases, with 16 bases left in between. CDR1 and CDR2 from the germline V gene are MNHEY and SVGAGI.

For the CDR3, the DNA is TGCAGTGCTAGGGCGCCGGGGACCCAGTACTTC. Protein sequence: CSARAPGTQYF. The chain uses TRBV20-1 and TRBJ2-5; D is unclear. The CDR3 extends over 11 amino acids. V was cut by 3 bases and J by 7 bases, with 9 bases left in between. Germline V gives CDR1 DFQATT, CDR2 SNEGSKA (reference sequence).

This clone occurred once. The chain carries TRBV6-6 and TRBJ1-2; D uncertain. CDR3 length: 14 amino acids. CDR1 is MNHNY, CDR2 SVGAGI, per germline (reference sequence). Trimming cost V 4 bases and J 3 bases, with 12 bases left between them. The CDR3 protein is CASSLDGEDYGYTF. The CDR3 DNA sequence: TGTGCCAGCAGTTTGGACGGTGAGGACTATGGCTACACCTTC.

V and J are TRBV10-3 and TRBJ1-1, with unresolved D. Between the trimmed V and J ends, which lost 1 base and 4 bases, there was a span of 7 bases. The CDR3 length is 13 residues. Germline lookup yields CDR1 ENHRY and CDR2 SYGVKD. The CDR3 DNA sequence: TGTGCCATCAGTGAGTTATTTGGCACTGAAGCTTTCTTT. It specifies CAISELFGTEAFF.

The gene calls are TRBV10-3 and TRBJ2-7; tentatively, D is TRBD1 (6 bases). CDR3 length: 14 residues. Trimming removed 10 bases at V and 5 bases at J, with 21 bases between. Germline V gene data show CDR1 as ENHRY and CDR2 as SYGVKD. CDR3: CATRSGEGVDEQYF. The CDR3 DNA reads TGTGCCACCAGATCAGGGGAAGGGGTGGACGAGCAGTACTTC.

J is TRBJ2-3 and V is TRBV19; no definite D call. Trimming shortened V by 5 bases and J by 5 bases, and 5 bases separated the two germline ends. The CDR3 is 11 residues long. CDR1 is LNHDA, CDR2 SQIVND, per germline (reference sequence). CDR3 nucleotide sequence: TGTGCCAGTAGTGCGAGAGATACGCAGTATTTT. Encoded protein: CASSARDTQYF.

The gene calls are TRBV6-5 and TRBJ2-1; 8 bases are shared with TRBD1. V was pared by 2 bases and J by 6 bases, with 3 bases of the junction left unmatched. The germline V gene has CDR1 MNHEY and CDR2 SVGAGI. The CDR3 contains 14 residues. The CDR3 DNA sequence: TGTGCCAGCAGTTACGTCACAGGGGGCAATGAGCAGTTCTTC. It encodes CASSYVTGGNEQFF.

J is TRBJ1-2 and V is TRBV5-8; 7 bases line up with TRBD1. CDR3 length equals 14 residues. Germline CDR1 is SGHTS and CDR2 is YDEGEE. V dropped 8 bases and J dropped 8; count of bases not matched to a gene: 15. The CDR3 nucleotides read TGTGCCAGTACTCGACAGGGCCGGGCGCCCGGCTACACCTTC. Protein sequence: CASTRQGRAPGYTF.

The CDR3, as DNA: TGTGCCAGCAGTTACGGGACAGCTGACGAGCAGTACTTC. This codes for CASSYGTADEQYF. V is TRBV28 and J is TRBJ2-7; 7 bases fit TRBD1. The CDR3 length is 13 residues. Germline trimming cut 4 bases from V and 5 bases from J; bases unmatched to any gene: 5. Germline values: CDR1 MDHEN, CDR2 SYDVKM.

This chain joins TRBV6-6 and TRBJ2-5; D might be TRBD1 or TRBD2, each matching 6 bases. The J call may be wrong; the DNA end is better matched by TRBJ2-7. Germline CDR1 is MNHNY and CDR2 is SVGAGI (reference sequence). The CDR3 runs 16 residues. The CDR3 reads CASSTPSRGAGTEQYF. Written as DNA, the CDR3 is TGTGCCAGCAGTACCCCCTCGAGGGGGGCGGGTACCGAGCAGTACTTC.

The CDR3 DNA reads TGTGCCAGCAGCTTCCGACTAGCGGGAGGGGGAGAGACCCAGTACTTC. It encodes CASSFRLAGGGETQYF. The J gene is TRBJ2-5, the V gene TRBV7-2; 14 bases agree with TRBD2. Germline V gives CDR1 SGHTA, CDR2 FQGNSA. The length of the CDR3 is 16 residues. The junction had 4 bases not matched to a gene; V was cut back by 3 bases and J by 4 bases. The variable domain in full, with the rest retrieved from reference TRBV7-2 and TRBJ2-5, is GAGVSQSPSNKVTEKGKDVELRCDPISGHTALYWYRQSLGQGLEFLIYFQGNSAPDKSGLPSDRFSAERTGGSVSTLTIQRTQQEDSAVYLCASSFRLAGGGETQYFGPGTRLLVL.

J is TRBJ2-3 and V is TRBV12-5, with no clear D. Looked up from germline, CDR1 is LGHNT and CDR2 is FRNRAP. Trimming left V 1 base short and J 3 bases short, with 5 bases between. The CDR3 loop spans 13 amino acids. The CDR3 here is CASGLATTDTQYF. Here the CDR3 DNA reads TGTGCTAGTGGTTTGGCTACTACAGATACGCAGTATTTT.